The T cell receptor (beta chain) under discussion was sequenced for a study of blood T cell repertoires in COVID-19 (dated by TCRdb to 2018 to 2021). A note on the overall study: The collaborator samples originated in the United States, Italy and Spain and spanned the acute and convalescent phases of COVID-19. Deeply sampled blood TCRbeta repertoires from subjects exposed to, actively infected with, or recovered from COVID-19 were included in the dataset. Samples were obtained from the ongoing ImmuneRACE study (first 160 participants) and from about 1,300 subjects provided by 6 global collaborators. The sample metadata nearly always contained a de-identified subject ID, COVID-19 status, age in years and sex. The repertoires were made available in a free public database intended to serve as a resource for research on the immune response to SARS-CoV-2. HLA class I and class II types, where available, came from metadata supplied by the sample provider rather than from assay-based typing. The prospective study material was composed of cDNA or gDNA derived from T cells, B-cell-depleted T cells, or PBMCs.

TCRbeta CDR3 regions were amplified from genomic DNA by means of the immunoSEQ Assay, a bias-controlled multiplex PCR. The authors processed their data as follows. Within the assay, amplification of reference gene primers was used to estimate how many nucleated cells each sample contained. To quantify the absolute abundance of each unique TCRbeta CDR3 rearrangement, sequence reads were collapsed and filtered. For each sample, productive Simpson clonality was calculated as the square root of Simpson's diversity index across productive rearrangements. Imported from immuneACCESS, the table was reduced by TCRdb to in-frame sequences with V and J called. These copies leave out some clones; in studies compared against another copy, an unresolved V gene accounts for under half, and the cause of the remainder is not known. V, J and clone size reflect that table, while D and trimming were determined from the DNA. This sample has some 400,000 clones in its table, and 80% to 95% of those were observed once. 0.7% to 0.95% of the sample comes from the top ten.

At the junction V is shortened by 4 bases and J by 10 bases; bases outside the gene matches: 12. The CDR3 numbers 14 residues from cysteine through phenylalanine. Only the CDR3 DNA stays, 42 bases, in frame from base 1. The CDR1 and CDR2 encoded by the germline V gene are KGHSH and LQKENI. Enrolling through a virtual design, the prospective study's participants ranged in age from about 18 to 89 years and lived across roughly 23 United States geographic areas. Cohort assignment in the prospective study relied on participant-reported clinical history from a screening survey and a study questionnaire. Exposed participants had been in contact, within 2 weeks of entering the study, with a person who had a PCR-confirmed or clinician-diagnosed case of COVID-19. Mobile phlebotomists in the prospective study collected whole blood, serum and a nasopharyngeal or oropharyngeal swab from every participant. Additional blood draws and questionnaires over an approximately two-month period could optionally be provided by prospective study participants. Prospective study blood samples were shipped either frozen or at room temperature before DNA extraction.

This clone was detected a few times. Which antigen it targets is not known. No per-base quality is available; no much larger clone lies one base away. The paper's findings and limits, for the study overall: The quantity of clinical and demographic metadata differed by source and by participant and was supplied without curation.

Recombination linked TRBV18 to TRBJ1-1; 7 bases in the middle match TRBD1. Sequencing was done on a sample of PBMCs or T cells enriched from blood (not recorded which). The receptor's source is a woman aged 40 to 49 who had been exposed to COVID-19. The CDR3 amino acid sequence is: CASSLEQGPGVAFF. The DNA sequence is as follows: TGTGCCAGCTCACTGGAACAGGGGCCAGGGGTAGCTTTCTTT.